These 19 T cell receptor beta chains share one sample of origin, sequenced in a study of T cell responses to AZD1222 COVID-19 vaccine. TCRdb's table, derived via immunoSEQ multiplex PCR, lists solely in-frame clones and lacks some. The sample lists 120,000 or so clones, 80% to 90% occurring once. The sample was peripheral blood, taken on day 0 of AZD1222 vaccination. The receptors originated from an adult in good health.

The gene calls are TRBV27 and TRBJ1-2; the D gene is possibly TRBD1 (5 bases). The V gene's germline CDR1 is MNHEY and CDR2 SMNVEV (reference sequence). CDR3 length equals 18 residues. Between the trimmed V and J ends, which lost 3 bases and 8 bases, there was a span of 28 bases. CDR3: CASSFLGPGRTTEGGYTF. CDR3 in DNA: TGTGCCAGCAGTTTTTTGGGGCCAGGGAGGACGACGGAGGGGGGCTACACCTTC.

The chain carries TRBV19 and TRBJ1-5; 8 bases are a match to TRBD1. The CDR3 totals 15 residues. CDR1 and CDR2 from the germline V gene are LNHDA and SQIVND (reference sequence). The V segment lost 7 bases and the J segment 5 bases; nucleotides outside the gene matches: 10. The CDR3 DNA is TGTGCCAGTAATACCCAGGGGGCTGGGGATCAGCCCCAGCATTTT. Translating gives CASNTQGAGDQPQHF.

This chain uses TRBV24-1 with TRBJ2-1, with D unresolved. This CDR3 contains 12 residues. Germline V gene data show CDR1 as KGHDR and CDR2 as SFDVKD. Trimming shortened V by 4 bases and J by 5 bases, and 5 bases separated the two germline ends. The CDR3 coding sequence is TGTGCCACCAGTGACCTCCACAATGAGCAGTTCTTC. Protein product: CATSDLHNEQFF.

The chain uses TRBV7-5 and TRBJ2-1; the table's D call of TRBD2 was not tested on the DNA. TRBV7-5 is annotated as a pseudogene. The CDR3 is 15 amino acids. CDR3 loop: CARIPSGTDQNEQFF. CDR3 nucleotides: TGTGCCAGAATCCCTAGCGGGACCGATCAGAATGAGCAGTTCTTC.

This clone came up a few times. J is TRBJ2-7 and V is TRBV5-5, with TRBD2 matching over 7 bases. The CDR3 consists of 14 residues. The junction had 7 bases not matched to a gene; V was cut back by 6 bases and J by 1 base. The germline gives CDR1 SGHKS, CDR2 YYEKEE (reference sequence). Written as DNA, the CDR3 is TGTGCCAGCACCCCCGGGGGGAATTCCTACGAGCAGTACTTC. It translates to CASTPGGNSYEQYF.

The chain combines TRBV7-6 with TRBJ2-3; D is unclear. Germline V gene data show CDR1 as SGHVS and CDR2 as FNYEAQ. V lost 2 bases to trimming and J lost 4 bases, with 10 bases between them. The CDR3 contains 14 residues. DNA of the CDR3: TGTGCCAGCAGCTTATCCCACTTCGCAGATACGCAGTATTTT. Translating it yields CASSLSHFADTQYF.

V is TRBV18 and J is TRBJ2-1, with TRBD2 matching 9 bases. CDR3 length: 16 amino acids. V shed 1 base and J 13 bases; nucleotides not matched to a gene: 14. CDR1 and CDR2 from the germline V gene are KGHSH and LQKENI. This chain's CDR3 is CASSPRVAGDIEGQFF. CDR3 nucleotide sequence: TGTGCCAGCTCACCACGGGTAGCGGGGGATATAGAGGGACAGTTCTTC.

The chain recombines TRBV11-2 with TRBJ2-7; D call uncertain. Germline V gene sequence: CDR1 SGHAT, CDR2 FQNNGV. V dropped 0 bases and J dropped 0 bases, with 6 bases sitting between them. CDR3 size: 14 residues. CDR3 coding DNA: TGTGCCAGCAGCTTAGAGGTAGCCTCCTACGAGCAGTACTTC. It codes for CASSLEVASYEQYF.

This chain's CDR3 is CASSSGGTPGHEQFF. The CDR3 coding sequence is TGTGCCAGTAGCTCGGGAGGAACCCCTGGACATGAGCAGTTCTTC. The V call is TRBV19, the J call TRBJ2-1; 7 positions agree with TRBD2. The CDR3 loop spans 15 amino acids. The germline CDR1 and CDR2 sequences are LNHDA and SQIVND (reference sequence). V trimming: 6 bases; J trimming: 8 bases; junction bases outside the gene matches: 13.

V gene TRBV19 combines with J gene TRBJ1-3; D unresolved. V lost 7 bases and J lost 0, with 10 bases in between. CDR1 LNHDA and CDR2 SQIVND come from the germline V gene (reference sequence). CDR3 size: 14 residues. CDR3 coding DNA: TGTGCCAGTAAAGCCGGGTCCTCTGGAAACACCATATATTTT. This encodes CASKAGSSGNTIYF.

A few counts support this clone. This rearrangement joins TRBV5-1 to TRBJ2-7; 11 bases are shared with TRBD2. The germline V gene has CDR1 SGHRS and CDR2 YFSETQ. V lost 5 bases and J lost 4; bases outside the gene matches: 8. This CDR3 comprises 15 residues. This CDR3 is CASRDLAGGRYEQYF. The CDR3 region has the DNA TGCGCCAGCAGAGACTTAGCGGGGGGGCGGTACGAGCAGTACTTC.

The chain uses TRBV28 and TRBJ2-2; a possible D gene is TRBD2 (5 bases). The CDR3 totals 13 residues. Germline CDR1 is MDHEN and CDR2 is SYDVKM. The V and J ends lost 2 bases and 6 bases respectively, with 7 bases between them. The CDR3 spells CASSLRRAGELFF. The CDR3 DNA sequence: TGTGCCAGCAGTTTAAGGCGGGCCGGGGAGCTGTTTTTT.

The CDR3 reads CASSIQRQQPQHF. CDR3 coding DNA: TGTGCCAGTAGTATCCAAAGGCAACAGCCCCAGCATTTT. The J gene is TRBJ1-5, the V gene TRBV19; D not resolved. V was trimmed by 3 bases and J by 7 bases, leaving 10 bases between them. The germline gives CDR1 LNHDA, CDR2 SQIVND (reference sequence). The length of the CDR3 is 13 residues.

The rearrangement uses TRBV27 and TRBJ2-3; D is unclear. Trimming took off 0 bases at V and 4 bases at J, with 8 bases between the two ends. The length of the CDR3 is 14 residues. The V gene's germline CDR1 is MNHEY and CDR2 SMNVEV (reference sequence). The CDR3 coding sequence is TGTGCCAGCAGTTTATCGACCACCCCAGATACGCAGTATTTT. It is translated as CASSLSTTPDTQYF.

This clone was seen more than once but under ten times. The rearrangement uses TRBV28 and TRBJ1-4, with 7 bases that match TRBD1. The germline gives CDR1 MDHEN, CDR2 SYDVKM. The V segment lost 8 bases and the J segment 5 bases; nucleotides outside the gene matches: 8. The CDR3 covers 14 residues. CDR3 sequence (DNA): TGTGCCAGCGGACTGCGACAGGGAAATGAAAAACTGTTTTTT. Protein: CASGLRQGNEKLFF.

The J gene is TRBJ2-1, the V gene TRBV5-4; D not resolved. This CDR3 region has 14 residues. V lost 2 bases and J 6 bases, leaving 12 bases between the germline ends. Germline V gene data show CDR1 as SGHNT and CDR2 as YYREEE (reference sequence). The CDR3: CASSLTLGPNEQFF. CDR3 DNA sequence: TGTGCCAGCAGCTTAACCTTAGGCCCCAATGAGCAGTTCTTC.

V usage is TRBV28 and J usage is TRBJ1-5; weak D call: TRBD1 (6 bases). The germline CDR1 and CDR2 sequences are MDHEN and SYDVKM. V lost 7 bases and J lost 3, with 13 bases in between. The CDR3 sequence is 14 residues long. The CDR3 DNA sequence: TGTGCCAGCATTACCGGGACACTCAATCAGCCCCAGCATTTT. It encodes CASITGTLNQPQHF.

J is TRBJ2-7 and V is TRBV4-3, with 8 bases fitting TRBD1. The length of the CDR3 is 14 residues. CDR1 LGHNA and CDR2 YSLEER come from the germline V gene. V lost 3 bases and J lost 4; bases outside the gene matches: 5. The CDR3 here is CASSHDRGLYEQYF. The CDR3 nucleotides read TGCGCCAGCAGCCACGACAGGGGCCTTTACGAGCAGTACTTC.

This sequence joins TRBV28 and TRBJ1-4; D is possibly TRBD1 (6 bases). Trimming shortened V by 1 base and J by 0 bases, and 12 bases separated the two germline ends. Per the germline V gene, CDR1 is MDHEN and CDR2 is SYDVKM. The CDR3 covers 17 residues. The CDR3 here is CASSLLGAGATNEKLFF. The DNA for the CDR3 is TGTGCCAGCAGTTTATTGGGGGCAGGAGCAACTAATGAAAAACTGTTTTTT.